This TCR beta chain was found in a study of blood T cell repertoires in COVID-19. About the research overall: The samples span acute and convalescent COVID-19 from the United States, Italy and Spain. PBMCs, B-cell-depleted T cells, or T cells were the source of the cDNA or gDNA that made up the material.

Per the original data handling: By means of reference gene primer amplification, nucleated cell counts were estimated. Repertoires were generated with immunoSEQ multiplex PCR, while TCRdb's copy carries only in-frame clones and drops some. D and trimming were read from the DNA, whereas the V and J calls and clone size are those reported in that table. The data hold approximately 250,000 clones, with roughly 85% observed a single time. CDR3 length: 12 amino acids. V was cut by 6 bases and J by 10 bases, with 13 bases left in between. This clone was counted many times. This receptor was identified in a man in his 60s who had recovered from COVID-19. V is TRBV12-3 or TRBV12-4 and J is TRBJ1-5, with a possible D match to TRBD1 (6 bases). The sample comprised peripheral blood. CDR3 coding DNA: TGTGCCAGCAGCCCTCAGGGGAGACCCCAGCATTTT. This encodes CASSPQGRPQHF.